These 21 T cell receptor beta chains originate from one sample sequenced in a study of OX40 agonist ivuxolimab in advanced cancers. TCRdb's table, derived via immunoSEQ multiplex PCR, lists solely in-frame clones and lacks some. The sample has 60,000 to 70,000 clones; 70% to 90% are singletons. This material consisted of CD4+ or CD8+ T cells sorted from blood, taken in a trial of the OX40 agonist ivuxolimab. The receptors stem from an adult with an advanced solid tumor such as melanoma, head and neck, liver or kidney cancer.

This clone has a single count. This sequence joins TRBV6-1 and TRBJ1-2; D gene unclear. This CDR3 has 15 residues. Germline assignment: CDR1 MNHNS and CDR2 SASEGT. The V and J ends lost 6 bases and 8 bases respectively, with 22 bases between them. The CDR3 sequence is CASRGSPGLWYGYTF. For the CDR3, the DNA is TGTGCCAGCAGGGGATCCCCAGGCCTGTGGTACGGCTACACCTTC.

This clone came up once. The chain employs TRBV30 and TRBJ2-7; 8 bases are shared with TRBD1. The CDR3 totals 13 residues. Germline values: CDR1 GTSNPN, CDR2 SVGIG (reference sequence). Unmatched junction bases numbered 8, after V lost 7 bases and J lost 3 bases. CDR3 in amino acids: CALDRGRSYEQYF. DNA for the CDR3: TGTGCCTTAGACAGGGGAAGGAGCTACGAGCAGTACTTC. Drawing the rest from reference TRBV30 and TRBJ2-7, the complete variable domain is SQTIHQWPATLVQPVGSPLSLECTVEGTSNPNLYWYRQAAGRGLQLLFYSVGIGQISSEVPQNLSASRPQDRQFILSSKKLLLSDSGFYLCALDRGRSYEQYFGPGTRLTVT.

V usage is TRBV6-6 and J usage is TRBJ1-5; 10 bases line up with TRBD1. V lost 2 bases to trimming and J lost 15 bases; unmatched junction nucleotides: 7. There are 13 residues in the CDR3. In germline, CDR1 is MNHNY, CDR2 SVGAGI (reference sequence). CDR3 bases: TGTGCCAGCAGTTACCGACAGGGGGCCCGTTGGCATTTT. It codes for CASSYRQGARWHF.

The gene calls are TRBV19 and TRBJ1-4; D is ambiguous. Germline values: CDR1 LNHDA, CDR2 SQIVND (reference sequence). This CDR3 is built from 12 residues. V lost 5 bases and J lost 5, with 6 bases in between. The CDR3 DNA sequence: TGTGCCAGTAGTCTCGGAAATGAAAAACTGTTTTTT. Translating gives CASSLGNEKLFF.

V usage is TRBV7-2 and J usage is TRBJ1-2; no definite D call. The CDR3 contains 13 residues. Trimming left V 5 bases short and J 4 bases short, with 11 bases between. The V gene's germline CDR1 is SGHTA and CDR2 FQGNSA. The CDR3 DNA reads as TGTGCCAGCAGCCGGACTGCCACCTATGGCTACACCTTC. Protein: CASSRTATYGYTF.

CDR3 sequence reads: CASSDGGAWETQYF. The CDR3 DNA reads TGTGCCAGCAGTGACGGGGGGGCCTGGGAGACCCAGTACTTC. This chain links TRBV6-1 with TRBJ2-5; 8 nucleotides align to TRBD2. CDR3 size: 14 residues. Germline loops: CDR1 MNHNS, CDR2 SASEGT. With V trimmed by 3 bases and J by 5 bases, 5 bases remained unmatched.

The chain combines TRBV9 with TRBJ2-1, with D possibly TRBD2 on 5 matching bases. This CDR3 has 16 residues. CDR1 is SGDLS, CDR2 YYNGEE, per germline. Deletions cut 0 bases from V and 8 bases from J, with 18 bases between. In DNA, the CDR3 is TGTGCCAGCAGCGTAGTATCTGCATTCGGGGTCGATGAGCAGTTCTTC. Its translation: CASSVVSAFGVDEQFF.

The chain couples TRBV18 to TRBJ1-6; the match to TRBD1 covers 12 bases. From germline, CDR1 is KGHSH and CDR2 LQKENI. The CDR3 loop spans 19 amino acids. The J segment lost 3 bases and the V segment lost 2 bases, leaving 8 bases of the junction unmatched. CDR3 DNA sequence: TGTGCCAGCTCACCAGTCGGGACAGGGGGCGGGGACTATAATTCACCCCTCCACTTT. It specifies CASSPVGTGGGDYNSPLHF.

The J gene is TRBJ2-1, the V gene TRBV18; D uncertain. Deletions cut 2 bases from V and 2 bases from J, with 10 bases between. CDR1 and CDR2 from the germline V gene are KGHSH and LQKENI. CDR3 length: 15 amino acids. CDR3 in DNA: TGTGCCAGCTCACCAGGGTTCCAAACCTACAATGAGCAGTTCTTC. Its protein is CASSPGFQTYNEQFF.

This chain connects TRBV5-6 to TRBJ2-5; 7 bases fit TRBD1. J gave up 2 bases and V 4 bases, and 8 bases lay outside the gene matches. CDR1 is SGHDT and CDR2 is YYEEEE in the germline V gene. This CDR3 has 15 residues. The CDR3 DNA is TGTGCCAGCAGCCGACCGGGACAGCTTCAAGAGACCCAGTACTTC. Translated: CASSRPGQLQETQYF. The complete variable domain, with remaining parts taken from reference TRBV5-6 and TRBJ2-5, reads DAGVTQSPTHLIKTRGQQVTLRCSPKSGHDTVSWYQQALGQGPQFIFQYYEEEERQRGNFPDRFSGHQFPNYSSELNVNALLLGDSALYLCASSRPGQLQETQYFGPGTRLLVL.

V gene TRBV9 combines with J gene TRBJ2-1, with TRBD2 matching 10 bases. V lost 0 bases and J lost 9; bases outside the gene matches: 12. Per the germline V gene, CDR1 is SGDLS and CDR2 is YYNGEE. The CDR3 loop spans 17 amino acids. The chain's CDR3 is CASSVVALSGGPSEQFF. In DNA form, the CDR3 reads TGTGCCAGCAGCGTAGTCGCACTTAGCGGGGGGCCCTCTGAGCAGTTCTTC. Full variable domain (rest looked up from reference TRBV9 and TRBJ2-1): DSGVTQTPKHLITATGQRVTLRCSPRSGDLSVYWYQQSLDQGLQFLIQYYNGEERAKGNILERFSAQQFPDLHSELNLSSLELGDSALYFCASSVVALSGGPSEQFFGPGTRLTVL.

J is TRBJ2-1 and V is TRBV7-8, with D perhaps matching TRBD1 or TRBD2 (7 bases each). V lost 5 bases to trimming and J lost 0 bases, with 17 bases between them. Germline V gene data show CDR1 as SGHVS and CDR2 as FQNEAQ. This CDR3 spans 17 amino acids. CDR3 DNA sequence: TGTGCCAGCAGCCCCAGGGGGGGCCTTAGCTCCTACAATGAGCAGTTCTTC. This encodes CASSPRGGLSSYNEQFF.

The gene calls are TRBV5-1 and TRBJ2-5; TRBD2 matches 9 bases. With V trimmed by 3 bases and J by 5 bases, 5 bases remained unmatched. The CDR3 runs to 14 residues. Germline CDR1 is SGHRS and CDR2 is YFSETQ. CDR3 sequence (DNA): TGCGCCAGCAGCTGGCGGGAGGGCCTTGAGACCCAGTACTTC. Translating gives CASSWREGLETQYF.

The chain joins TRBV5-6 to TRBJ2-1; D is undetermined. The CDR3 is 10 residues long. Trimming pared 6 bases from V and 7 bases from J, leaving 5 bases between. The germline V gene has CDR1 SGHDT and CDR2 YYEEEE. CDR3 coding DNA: TGTGCCAGCACCGGGAATGAGCAGTTCTTC. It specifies CASTGNEQFF. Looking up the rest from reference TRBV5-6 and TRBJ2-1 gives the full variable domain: DAGVTQSPTHLIKTRGQQVTLRCSPKSGHDTVSWYQQALGQGPQFIFQYYEEEERQRGNFPDRFSGHQFPNYSSELNVNALLLGDSALYLCASTGNEQFFGPGTRLTVL.

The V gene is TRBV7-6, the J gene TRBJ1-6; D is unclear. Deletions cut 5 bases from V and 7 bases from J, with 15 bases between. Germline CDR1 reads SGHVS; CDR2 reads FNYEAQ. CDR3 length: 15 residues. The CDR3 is CASSPRLEPNSPLHF. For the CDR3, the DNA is TGTGCCAGCAGCCCCCGCTTGGAGCCCAATTCACCCCTCCACTTT.

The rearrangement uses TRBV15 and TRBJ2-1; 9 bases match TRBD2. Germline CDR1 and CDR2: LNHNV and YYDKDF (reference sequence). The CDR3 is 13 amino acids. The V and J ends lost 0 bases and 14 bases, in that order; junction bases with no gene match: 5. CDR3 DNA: TGTGCCACCAGCAGAGACTCTGCGGGAGGGGAGTTCTTC. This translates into CATSRDSAGGEFF. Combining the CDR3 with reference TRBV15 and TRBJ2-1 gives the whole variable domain DAMVIQNPRYQVTQFGKPVTLSCSQTLNHNVMYWYQQKSSQAPKLLFHYYDKDFNNEADTPDNFQSRRPNTSFCFLDIRSPGLGDTAMYLCATSRDSAGGEFFGPGTRLTVL.

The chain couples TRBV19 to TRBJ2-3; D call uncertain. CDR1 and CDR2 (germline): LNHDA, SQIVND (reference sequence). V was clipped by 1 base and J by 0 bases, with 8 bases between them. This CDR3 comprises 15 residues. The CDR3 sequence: CASSIAARSTDTQYF. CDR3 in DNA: TGTGCCAGTAGTATAGCGGCGAGGAGCACAGATACGCAGTATTTT. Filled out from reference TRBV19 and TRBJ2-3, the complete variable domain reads DGGITQSPKYLFRKEGQNVTLSCEQNLNHDAMYWYRQDPGQGLRLIYYSQIVNDFQKGDIAEGYSVSREKKESFPLTVTSAQKNPTAFYLCASSIAARSTDTQYFGPGTRLTVL.

CDR3 nucleotide sequence: TGCGCCAGCAGCTTGGCTGGGAGCGGCTCCTACGAGCAGTACTTC. It encodes CASSLAGSGSYEQYF. The V and J genes are TRBV5-1 and TRBJ2-7; D is possibly TRBD2 (5 bases). The CDR3 runs 15 residues. The germline V and J ends were trimmed by 0 bases and 0 bases, with 10 bases remaining between them. Germline CDR1 and CDR2: SGHRS and YFSETQ.

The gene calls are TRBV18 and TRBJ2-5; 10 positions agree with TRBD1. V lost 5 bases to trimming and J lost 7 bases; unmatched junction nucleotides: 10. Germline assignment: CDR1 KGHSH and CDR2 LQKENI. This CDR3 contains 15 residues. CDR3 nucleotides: TGTGCCAGCTCATCAGCACCGGGACAGGGGCGGACCCAGTACTTC. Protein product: CASSSAPGQGRTQYF.

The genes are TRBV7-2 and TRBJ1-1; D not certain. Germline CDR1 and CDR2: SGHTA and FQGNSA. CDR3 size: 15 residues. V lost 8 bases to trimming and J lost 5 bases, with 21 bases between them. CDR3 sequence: CASLETPERRTEAFF. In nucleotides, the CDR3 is TGTGCCAGCTTGGAGACTCCCGAAAGAAGAACTGAAGCTTTCTTT.

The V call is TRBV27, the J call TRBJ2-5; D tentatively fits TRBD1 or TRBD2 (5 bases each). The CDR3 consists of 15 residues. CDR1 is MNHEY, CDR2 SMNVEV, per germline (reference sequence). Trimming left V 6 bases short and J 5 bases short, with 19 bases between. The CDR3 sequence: CASSPLPGRFETQYF. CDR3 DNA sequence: TGTGCCAGCAGCCCGCTGCCGGGGCGGTTTGAGACCCAGTACTTC.